This entry describes one TCR beta chain. The sample comes from a study of cytomegalovirus exposure and HLA in healthy donors. It was with 60 Vbeta and 13 Jbeta primers that the PCR ran. Some clones are missing from TCRdb's copy, which holds only in-frame ones; the method was immunoSEQ multiplex PCR. Here the sample table reports around 130,000 clones. Trimming shortened V by 5 bases and J by 4 bases, and 10 bases separated the two germline ends. From germline, CDR1 is SGHNT and CDR2 YENEEA. CDR3 length: 13 amino acids. The gene calls are TRBV11-3 and TRBJ2-3; D gene ambiguous. This receptor was taken from a woman in her 40s in good health and CMV-seronegative. The specimen sequenced was PBMCs. The CDR3 DNA reads TGTGCCAGCAGCCTAGGTCCTCCAGATACGCAGTATTTT. Protein sequence: CASSLGPPDTQYF.